This T cell receptor beta chain appears in the sequencing data of a study of blood T cell repertoires in COVID-19. Background on the study: Acute and convalescent COVID-19 samples came from the United States, Italy and Spain.

Germline V gene lookup returns CDR1 SGHDN and CDR2 FVKESK. The CDR3 sequence is 14 residues long. The V and J ends lost 4 bases and 5 bases, in that order; junction bases with no gene match: 3. In the source study's methods: Reference gene primer amplification gave nucleated cell count estimates. The table came from immunoSEQ multiplex PCR; TCRdb's copy has only in-frame clones and leaves some out. D and trimming come from the DNA, and the V and J calls and clone size come from that table. Of around 250,000 clones in the sample, around 90% were seen once. The chain is built from TRBV14 and TRBJ2-7; 12 nucleotides match TRBD2. Sequencing was carried out using peripheral blood. This receptor was identified in a woman aged 40 to 50 who had recovered from COVID-19. As DNA, the CDR3 is TGTGCCAGCAGCCGACTAGCGGGAGCAGACGAGCAGTACTTC. It is translated as CASSRLAGADEQYF.